This entry lists 14 T cell receptor beta chains sequenced from one sample in a study of siplizumab effects on memory and regulatory T cells. Method: immunoSEQ multiplex PCR; TCRdb's copy keeps in-frame clones and lacks some. The table includes roughly 100,000 clones, roughly nine tenths detected once. Specimen: CD4+ T cells sorted from blood. These receptors were obtained from a human donor in good health.

This chain connects TRBV6-1 to TRBJ1-5; maybe TRBD1 (6 bases). This CDR3 comprises 12 residues. V lost 4 bases and J 11 bases, leaving 12 bases between the germline ends. Germline V gene lookup returns CDR1 MNHNS and CDR2 SASEGT. CDR3 DNA sequence: TGTGCCAGCAGTGGGGGGAGGGGGACCCAGCATTTT. This translates into CASSGGRGTQHF.

The chain carries TRBV25-1 and TRBJ2-7; D gene unclear. This CDR3 has 12 amino acids. V was trimmed by 2 bases and J by 1 base, leaving 3 bases between them. From germline, CDR1 is MGHDK and CDR2 SYGVNS. CDR3 loop: CASSESSYEQYF. DNA for the CDR3: TGTGCCAGCAGTGAAAGTTCCTACGAGCAGTACTTC.

V usage is TRBV5-1 and J usage is TRBJ1-2, with TRBD1 matching over 7 bases. V lost 0 bases and J lost 8; bases outside the gene matches: 7. From germline, CDR1 is SGHRS and CDR2 YFSETQ. The CDR3 consists of 14 residues. CDR3 protein: CASSLAGQGEGYTF. The CDR3 DNA is TGCGCCAGCAGCTTGGCGGGGCAGGGGGAAGGCTACACCTTC. The entire variable domain, with the rest obtained from reference TRBV5-1 and TRBJ1-2, is as follows: KAGVTQTPRYLIKTRGQQVTLSCSPISGHRSVSWYQQTPGQGLQFLFEYFSETQRNKGNFPGRFSGRQFSNSRSEMNVSTLELGDSALYLCASSLAGQGEGYTFGSGTRLTVV.

This chain joins TRBV5-1 and TRBJ2-5, with 9 nucleotides matching TRBD1. Trimming took 4 bases from V and 0 from J; bases not matched to a gene: 7. Germline CDR1 SGHRS, CDR2 YFSETQ. The CDR3 extends over 16 amino acids. Here the CDR3 reads CASSPGQGTYQETQYF. CDR3 DNA: TGCGCCAGCAGCCCCGGACAGGGGACGTACCAAGAGACCCAGTACTTC.

This clone was observed a single time. The chain combines TRBV6-4 with TRBJ2-1; 7 bases are a match to TRBD2. CDR3 length: 14 amino acids. The ends lost 1 base at V and 5 bases at J; junction bases unmatched: 2. Germline CDR1 and CDR2: MRHNA and SNTAGT. CDR3 residues: CASSDFSGHNEQFF. Written as DNA, the CDR3 is TGTGCCAGCAGTGACTTTAGCGGGCACAATGAGCAGTTCTTC.

The chain is built from TRBV28 and TRBJ2-2; D ambiguous. CDR1 and CDR2 (germline): MDHEN, SYDVKM. This CDR3 is built from 14 residues. V lost 4 bases to trimming and J lost 6 bases, with 12 bases between them. DNA for the CDR3: TGTGCCAGCAGTTGGGGTGGGAAGGCCGGGGAGCTGTTTTTT. It yields the protein CASSWGGKAGELFF.

On this clone itself: Other nucleotide sequences in the sample specify the same CDR3. This chain links TRBV19 with TRBJ1-5, with 8 bases matching TRBD1. The ends lost 9 bases at V and 6 bases at J; junction bases unmatched: 7. The CDR3 has 13 amino acids. Per the germline V gene, CDR1 is LNHDA and CDR2 is SQIVND (reference sequence). The CDR3 sequence is CASRTGPGQPQHF. The CDR3 bases are TGTGCCAGCAGGACAGGGCCCGGTCAGCCCCAGCATTTT.

The J gene is TRBJ2-3, the V gene TRBV5-1; no clear D gene. Between the trimmed V and J ends, which lost 1 base and 6 bases, there was a span of 3 bases. Germline V gene lookup returns CDR1 SGHRS and CDR2 YFSETQ. This CDR3 region has 11 residues. The CDR3 coding sequence is TGCGCCAGCAGCTTGATCGATACGCAGTATTTT. The encoded protein is CASSLIDTQYF.

This clone was recorded once. The J gene is TRBJ1-2, the V gene TRBV30; 8 bases align to TRBD1. The CDR3 has 15 residues. Germline assignment: CDR1 GTSNPN and CDR2 SVGIG (reference sequence). Trimming cost V 2 bases and J 3 bases; bases outside gene matches: 8. CDR3 nucleotide sequence: TGTGCCTGGAGTAGTTCAGGGGGCGCCTACTATGGCTACACCTTC. It codes for CAWSSSGGAYYGYTF. The full variable domain, with the rest looked up from reference TRBV30 and TRBJ1-2, is SQTIHQWPATLVQPVGSPLSLECTVEGTSNPNLYWYRQAAGRGLQLLFYSVGIGQISSEVPQNLSASRPQDRQFILSSKKLLLSDSGFYLCAWSSSGGAYYGYTFGSGTRLTVV.

This clone was picked up one time. The chain links TRBV5-4 to TRBJ1-4; the match to TRBD1 covers 8 bases. Germline V gene data show CDR1 as SGHNT and CDR2 as YYREEE (reference sequence). This CDR3 has 15 amino acids. J was trimmed by 4 bases and V by 5 bases; bases with no gene match: 7. The CDR3 spells CASSSGGAGNEKLFF. Written as DNA, the CDR3 is TGTGCCAGCAGTTCAGGGGGCGCGGGTAATGAAAAACTGTTTTTT.

CDR3 sequence: CASSWNQPQHF. DNA of the CDR3: TGTGCCAGCAGTTGGAATCAGCCCCAGCATTTT. The chain has TRBV28 and TRBJ1-5; D is unclear. V lost 4 bases and J lost 4, with 2 bases in between. The CDR3 consists of 11 residues. Germline CDR1 MDHEN, CDR2 SYDVKM.

Only one count was recorded for this clone. This chain joins TRBV7-9 and TRBJ1-6; TRBD1 matches at 9 bases. This CDR3 has 15 amino acids. J was trimmed by 9 bases and V by 5 bases; bases with no gene match: 8. CDR1 is SEHNR and CDR2 is FQNEAQ in the germline V gene (reference sequence). In nucleotides, the CDR3 is TGTGCCAGCAGCCAAGTGGACAGGGGTGGTTCACCCCTCCACTTT. Its protein is CASSQVDRGGSPLHF.

Here the CDR3 reads CASSRSPSTVYEQYF. The CDR3, as DNA: TGTGCCAGCAGCCGCTCACCCTCGACAGTCTACGAGCAGTACTTC. The J gene is TRBJ2-7, the V gene TRBV5-6; D perhaps matches TRBD1 (5 bases). Per germline, CDR1 SGHDT and CDR2 YYEEEE. V shed 4 bases and J shed 3 bases, with 17 bases lying between them. The CDR3 runs 15 residues. The full variable domain, in which reference TRBV5-6 and TRBJ2-7 provide the parts outside the CDR3, is DAGVTQSPTHLIKTRGQQVTLRCSPKSGHDTVSWYQQALGQGPQFIFQYYEEEERQRGNFPDRFSGHQFPNYSSELNVNALLLGDSALYLCASSRSPSTVYEQYFGPGTRLTVT.

The table lists this clone with a few counts. The V call is TRBV10-1, the J call TRBJ2-1; no clear D gene. Looked up from germline, CDR1 is WNHNN and CDR2 is SYGVQD (reference sequence). This CDR3 comprises 14 residues. Trimming pared 0 bases from V and 9 bases from J, leaving 12 bases between. The CDR3 DNA follows: TGCGCCAGCAGTGAGTCGTTAACTGGTGGTGAGCAGTTCTTC. It yields the protein CASSESLTGGEQFF.